This TCR beta chain was documented in a study of blood T cell repertoires in COVID-19 (dated by TCRdb to the early 2020s). As for the study more broadly: Collaborator samples came from the United States, Italy and Spain and covered acute and convalescent phases of COVID-19. Nearly every sample came with metadata listing a de-identified subject ID, COVID-19 status, age in years and sex. Where HLA class I and class II types were available, the types were taken from metadata supplied by the sample provider, not from assay-based typing. The repertoires were released in a freely available public database meant as a resource for research on the immune response to SARS-CoV-2. Deeply sampled blood TCRbeta repertoires from subjects exposed to, actively infected with, or recovered from COVID-19 were included in the dataset. The samples were drawn from the first 160 participants of the ongoing ImmuneRACE study and from 950 to 1,500 subjects provided by 6 global collaborators. The material from the prospective study consisted of cDNA or gDNA derived from T cells, B-cell-depleted T cells, or PBMCs. Paper-wide results and their limitations: The quantity of clinical and demographic metadata differed by source and by participant and was supplied without curation.

The germline V end is reduced by 3 bases and the J end by 14 bases; junction bases left unmatched: 7. The CDR3 runs 12 amino acids, cysteine and phenylalanine included. Only CDR3 DNA remains: 36 bases, in frame from the first base. Looking up the germline V gene (reference sequence) yields CDR1 PRHDT and CDR2 FYEKMQ. Regarding this clone: The antigen it binds to is not known. No clone much larger than this one lies a single base away; base qualities are absent.

TCRbeta CDR3 regions were amplified from genomic DNA by means of the immunoSEQ Assay, a bias-controlled multiplex PCR. On the authors' methods: Within the assay, amplification of reference gene primers was used to estimate how many nucleated cells each sample contained. To quantify the absolute abundance of each unique TCRbeta CDR3 rearrangement, sequence reads were collapsed and filtered. For each sample, productive Simpson clonality was calculated as the square root of Simpson's diversity index across productive rearrangements. TCRdb re-hosts the immuneACCESS table, in-frame sequences only. Its copies lack some clones; in the studies checked, an unresolved V gene accounts for under half of them, and the cause for the rest is not known. V and J calls plus clone size are reproduced from that table; the DNA served to infer D and trimming. Here the sample has roughly 180,000 clones; approximately 81% occur a single time. Of the sample, about 10% is held by the ten largest clones.

Each collaborating institution followed its own protocols to collect whole blood in K2EDTA tubes. For TCRbeta analysis, collaborator samples were shipped as frozen whole blood, as isolated PBMCs, or as DNA extracted from either sample type. Specimen: peripheral blood. The V and J segments used are TRBV13 and TRBJ2-1; 7 junctional bases match TRBD2. The source is a woman older than 75 with active or convalescent COVID-19. Here the CDR3 is given as CASSFRTSWKFF. Here is the DNA: TGTGCCAGCAGCTTCAGGACTAGTTGGAAGTTCTTC.